These 9 T cell receptor beta chains share one sample of origin, sequenced in a study of radiotherapy plus CTLA-4 blockade in lung cancer. Sequencing used immunoSEQ multiplex PCR; TCRdb keeps in-frame clones, though not all of them. This table holds 95,000 to 150,000 clones, approximately 90% found once. The sequencing here drew on peripheral blood, taken from a patient treated with radiotherapy plus ipilimumab. These receptors were collected from a human donor with non-small cell lung cancer that progressed on radiotherapy plus ipilimumab.

This chain links TRBV6-1 with TRBJ1-1, with D possibly TRBD1 on 6 matching bases. The CDR3 contains 14 residues. V gave up 6 bases and J gave up 11 bases, with 22 bases separating them. CDR1 is MNHNS and CDR2 is SASEGT in the germline V gene. CDR3 coding DNA: TGTGCCAGCAGATCGTCCGGGCAGGGGTCTGCTGCTTTCTTT. Translating it yields CASRSSGQGSAAFF.

The rearrangement links TRBV5-4 to TRBJ2-7, with D perhaps matching TRBD2 (5 bases). Trimming shortened V by 1 base and J by 7 bases, and 9 bases separated the two germline ends. CDR1 is SGHNT, CDR2 YYREEE, per germline (reference sequence). The CDR3 contains 12 residues. The CDR3, as DNA: TGTGCCAGCAGCTTGCCTAGCAAGGAGCAGTACTTC. This codes for CASSLPSKEQYF.

The chain joins TRBV19 to TRBJ1-5; 7 bases fit TRBD1. The CDR3 length is 15 residues. CDR1 is LNHDA and CDR2 is SQIVND in the germline V gene (reference sequence). The junction had 6 bases not matched to a gene; V was cut back by 7 bases and J by 0 bases. The DNA for the CDR3 is TGTGCCAGTAAGCAGGACAGGTATAGCAATCAGCCCCAGCATTTT. Translating it yields CASKQDRYSNQPQHF.

The chain employs TRBV4-1 and TRBJ2-7, with 13 bases fitting TRBD2. From germline, CDR1 is MGHRA and CDR2 YSYEKL. Trimming at V came to 2 bases and at J to 7 bases, leaving 8 bases not matched to a gene. The CDR3 runs to 16 residues. The CDR3 is CASSQRTSGRVWEQYF. As DNA, the CDR3 is TGCGCCAGCAGCCAACGTACTAGCGGGAGGGTTTGGGAGCAGTACTTC.

This chain joins TRBV7-8 and TRBJ2-2; TRBD1 agrees at 10 bases. The CDR3 loop spans 15 amino acids. V lost 4 bases, J lost 5 bases, and 4 bases stayed unmatched. The germline gives CDR1 SGHVS, CDR2 FQNEAQ. The CDR3 bases are TGTGCCAGCAGCTCACGACAGGGGGCTACCGGGGAGCTGTTTTTT. It codes for CASSSRQGATGELFF.

This chain links TRBV18 with TRBJ1-1, with D unresolved. CDR3 size: 13 residues. Trimming pared 5 bases from V and 8 bases from J, leaving 15 bases between. CDR1 and CDR2 from the germline V gene are KGHSH and LQKENI. The CDR3 protein is CASSTIRGGEAFF. Written as DNA, the CDR3 is TGTGCCAGCTCAACAATACGCGGAGGAGAAGCTTTCTTT.

The sample holds one count of this clone. This chain joins TRBV29-1 and TRBJ1-3; 7 nucleotides align to TRBD1. Trimming took 1 base from V and 1 from J; bases not matched to a gene: 4. CDR3 size: 15 residues. The V gene's germline CDR1 is SQVTM and CDR2 ANQGSEA. In DNA, the CDR3 is TGCAGCGTTGAAGTGAGGGGGCGGTCTGGAAACACCATATATTTT. It yields the protein CSVEVRGRSGNTIYF. The full variable domain, completed using reference TRBV29-1 and TRBJ1-3, is SAVISQKPSRDICQRGTSLTIQCQVDSQVTMMFWYRQQPGQSLTLIATANQGSEATYESGFVIDKFPISRPNLTFSTLTVSNMSPEDSSIYLCSVEVRGRSGNTIYFGEGSWLTVV.

The gene calls are TRBV2 and TRBJ1-5; D call uncertain. There are 13 residues in the CDR3. CDR1 SNHLY and CDR2 FYNNEI come from the germline V gene. Trimming took off 4 bases at V and 7 bases at J, with 11 bases between the two ends. CDR3 sequence reads: CASSGLDVQPQHF. The CDR3 DNA sequence: TGTGCCAGCAGTGGCCTAGATGTGCAGCCCCAGCATTTT.

With regard to this clone: Sequence at one end of the junction differs from germline and may be a read error. The V gene is TRBV9, the J gene TRBJ2-2, with D unresolved. The CDR3 consists of 14 residues. Germline CDR1 and CDR2: SGDLS and YYNGEE. The CDR3 nucleotides are TGTGCCAGCAGAGTAGGGACGAACACCGGGGAGCTGTTTTTT. Amino acids: CASRVGTNTGELFF.